The T cell receptor (beta chain) under discussion was sequenced for a study of vaccination and CD4 T cells after COVID-19. Study summary: In the convalescent group, nasal swab PCR was SARS-CoV-2 positive; under ten cases were mild and one severe. Control cultures, each given a CEFX pool, an HIV-1 Nef pool, or no peptide, were included. Overall study findings and caveats: Within the convalescent patients, a median approximately 86% of the SARS-CoV-2-reactive clones were ones that appeared only post-vaccination.

Treatment of the sample: roughly 10-day PBMC culture with coronavirus spike peptide pools or control peptides (ViraFEST assay). The CDR3 length is 14 residues. Germline-derived CDR1 and CDR2 are MGHRA and YSYEKL. The trim removed 1 base at V and 5 bases at J, leaving 4 bases unmatched. Researchers used the Oncomine TCR Beta short-read assay to sequence DNA from cultured CD4+ T cells. TCRdb re-called the PCR reads through MiXCR, storing one row per CDR3 protein. The data show more than 15,000 distinct CDR3 sequences, roughly 54% seen once. This clonotype was seen only a few times. Its cognate antigen is unknown.

This sequence joins TRBV4-1 and TRBJ1-1; TRBD1 matches 7 bases. Sequencing used CD4+ T cells from blood, cultured in vitro. This sequence originates from a human donor who had recovered from COVID-19. DNA for the CDR3: TGCGCCAGCAGCCAAGCAGGGGGGAGGACTGAAGCTTTCTTT. It translates to CASSQAGGRTEAFF.